A single sample gave rise to the 23 T cell receptor beta chains below, sequenced in a study of shared clonotypes between healthy human individuals. The data were produced by immunoSEQ multiplex PCR, yet TCRdb's version contains in-frame clones alone and is incomplete. In the table there are fewer than 400,000 clones, approximately 74% of which are singletons. Sequenced material: memory CD4+ T cells sorted from blood. Described subset: CD45RA-negative fraction. The receptors stem from a man younger than 45 in good health.

The chain employs TRBV14 and TRBJ2-2, with TRBD2 matching 7 bases. This CDR3 is built from 17 residues. Germline V CDR1 and CDR2: SGHDN, FVKESK. J lost 4 bases, V lost 1 base, and 9 bases had no gene match. The CDR3 nucleotides read TGTGCCAGCAGCCAAGTTGGCGGGAGTCTAATCACCGGGGAGCTGTTTTTT. As protein: CASSQVGGSLITGELFF.

The chain carries TRBV30 and TRBJ2-5, with D maybe TRBD1 (6 bases). CDR1 GTSNPN and CDR2 SVGIG come from the germline V gene (reference sequence). V was trimmed by 5 bases and J by 5 bases, leaving 12 bases between them. The CDR3 extends over 12 amino acids. DNA for the CDR3: TGTGCCTGGGACAGGAGGTCGGAGACCCAGTACTTC. Its protein product is CAWDRRSETQYF.

This rearrangement joins TRBV4-1 to TRBJ1-2, with 7 bases aligning to TRBD1. J lost 6 bases, V lost 2 bases, and 9 bases had no gene match. CDR3 length: 15 amino acids. The germline gives CDR1 MGHRA, CDR2 YSYEKL. The CDR3 DNA sequence: TGCGCCAGCAGCCAACCGCGACAGGGAGCCGATGGCTACACCTTC. Its translation: CASSQPRQGADGYTF.

This clone was seen a single time. The J gene is TRBJ2-7, the V gene TRBV25-1; 11 bases fit TRBD2. Germline CDR1 and CDR2: MGHDK and SYGVNS. The J segment lost 1 base and the V segment lost 3 bases, leaving 5 bases of the junction unmatched. The CDR3 totals 16 residues. The CDR3 loop is CASSDPGTSGSYEQYF. The CDR3 coding sequence is TGTGCCAGCAGTGATCCCGGGACTAGCGGTTCCTACGAGCAGTACTTC.

This rearrangement joins TRBV7-9 to TRBJ1-4; D uncertain. CDR1 and CDR2 (germline): SEHNR, FQNEAQ (reference sequence). This CDR3 contains 15 residues. V was clipped by 5 bases and J by 7 bases, with 17 bases between them. The CDR3 protein is CASSLDISLGEKLFF. Written as DNA, the CDR3 is TGTGCCAGCAGCCTTGACATTTCCCTGGGTGAAAAACTGTTTTTT.

J is TRBJ2-7 and V is TRBV6-1; 8 bases are shared with TRBD2. Germline loops: CDR1 MNHNS, CDR2 SASEGT. The V segment lost 0 bases and the J segment 4 bases; nucleotides outside the gene matches: 5. The CDR3 extends over 15 amino acids. CDR3 in amino acids: CASSEAPGGVYEQYF. DNA for the CDR3: TGTGCCAGCAGTGAAGCCCCGGGGGGGGTATACGAGCAGTACTTC.

This clone was recorded at least ten times. This chain links TRBV7-9 with TRBJ1-1; 10 bases map to TRBD1. Trimming took 5 bases from V and 4 from J; bases not matched to a gene: 7. Germline CDR1 SEHNR, CDR2 FQNEAQ (reference sequence). The CDR3 is made up of 15 amino acids. CDR3 nucleotides: TGTGCCAGCAGCGTCAGACAGGGGGCGCCCACTGAAGCTTTCTTT. It translates to CASSVRQGAPTEAFF. The complete variable domain, with remaining parts taken from reference TRBV7-9 and TRBJ1-1, reads DTGVSQNPRHKITKRGQNVTFRCDPISEHNRLYWYRQTLGQGPEFLTYFQNEAQLEKSRLLSDRFSAERPKGSFSTLEIQRTEQGDSAMYLCASSVRQGAPTEAFFGQGTRLTVV.

This sequence joins TRBV27 and TRBJ2-2; D possibly corresponds to TRBD1 (5 bases). From germline, CDR1 is MNHEY and CDR2 SMNVEV (reference sequence). CDR3 length: 13 residues. Deletions cut 8 bases from V and 6 bases from J, with 13 bases between. The CDR3 nucleotides are TGTGCCAGCGGGGCGTTTGGGCCCGGGGAGCTGTTTTTT. This encodes CASGAFGPGELFF.

This clone was found many times. Here the CDR3 reads CASSGPLRSTDTQYF. DNA of the CDR3: TGCGCCAGCTCTGGGCCCCTCCGGAGCACAGATACGCAGTATTTT. The J gene is TRBJ2-3, the V gene TRBV4-1; D unclear. V was trimmed by 8 bases and J by 0 bases, leaving 15 bases between them. This CDR3 contains 15 residues. Germline CDR1 is MGHRA and CDR2 is YSYEKL.

This rearrangement joins TRBV7-8 to TRBJ2-5, with 10 bases that match TRBD2. Germline assignment: CDR1 SGHVS and CDR2 FQNEAQ. CDR3 length: 15 amino acids. Losses at the gene ends were 5 bases for V and 4 bases for J; bases not matched to a gene: 7. This CDR3 is CASSPGASGRETQYF. DNA of the CDR3: TGTGCCAGCAGCCCCGGGGCTAGCGGGAGAGAGACCCAGTACTTC.

The CDR3 region is CATSRDWATDNYGYTF. The CDR3 coding sequence is TGTGCCACCAGCAGAGACTGGGCCACAGACAACTATGGCTACACCTTC. The rearrangement links TRBV15 to TRBJ1-2; unclear D gene. The germline gives CDR1 LNHNV, CDR2 YYDKDF (reference sequence). The CDR3 has 16 amino acids. V was clipped by 0 bases and J by 2 bases, with 13 bases between them.

Remarks on this clone: A junction end diverges from the germline sequence, so it may reflect a read error. This sequence joins TRBV7-2 and TRBJ2-2, with TRBD2 as a possible D gene (5 bases). The CDR3 spans 14 residues. In germline, CDR1 is SGHTA, CDR2 FQGNSA. The DNA of the CDR3 is TGTGCCAGTCAAAAAGATACCATTGCCGGGAAGCTGTTTTTT. Amino acid sequence: CASQKDTIAGKLFF.

The V gene is TRBV5-4, the J gene TRBJ2-7, with D possibly TRBD2 on 5 matching bases. Germline-derived CDR1 and CDR2 are SGHNT and YYREEE (reference sequence). V was trimmed by 4 bases and J by 5 bases, leaving 19 bases between them. The CDR3 length is 15 residues. CDR3 DNA: TGTGCCAGCAGCGGTGGAGTGCTAGCAAAGAACGAGCAGTACTTC. It codes for CASSGGVLAKNEQYF.

This clone was seen more than once but under ten times. V is TRBV2 and J is TRBJ1-1; no clear D. The CDR3 sequence is 13 residues long. Trimming pared 5 bases from V and 7 bases from J, leaving 14 bases between. The germline CDR1 and CDR2 sequences are SNHLY and FYNNEI. The CDR3 is CASSYTESGEAFF. Here the CDR3 DNA reads TGTGCCAGCAGTTACACGGAGTCCGGTGAAGCTTTCTTT.

The DNA of the CDR3 is TGTGCCATCAGTGAATCTGGGGTCCTACGCTCTGGGGCCAACGTCCTGACTTTC. Protein: CAISESGVLRSGANVLTF. This chain uses TRBV10-3 with TRBJ2-6; D not resolved. Germline CDR1 is ENHRY and CDR2 is SYGVKD. The CDR3 spans 18 residues. V shed 3 bases and J shed 0 bases, with 15 bases lying between them.

This chain uses TRBV6-1 with TRBJ1-1, with D unclear. The CDR3 runs 13 residues. Germline assignment: CDR1 MNHNS and CDR2 SASEGT. The V and J ends lost 8 bases and 1 base respectively, with 11 bases between them. The CDR3 region is CASCTRTNTEAFF. The CDR3 DNA is TGTGCCAGCTGCACACGGACGAACACTGAAGCTTTCTTT.

The V and J genes are TRBV14 and TRBJ1-5; D is possibly TRBD1 (5 bases). The CDR3 loop spans 16 amino acids. With 0 bases removed from V and 2 bases from J, the gap between germline ends came to 11 bases. Germline V CDR1 and CDR2: SGHDN, FVKESK. The CDR3, as DNA: TGTGCCAGCAGCCAAGAAACGGGGACGGGCAATCAGCCCCAGCATTTT. This gives the protein CASSQETGTGNQPQHF.

There are many counts of this clone. The chain combines TRBV5-1 with TRBJ2-3, with TRBD2 matching 7 bases. The CDR3 is 16 amino acids. Looked up from germline, CDR1 is SGHRS and CDR2 is YFSETQ. V trimming: 0 bases; J trimming: 1 base; junction bases outside the gene matches: 5. The chain's CDR3 is CASSLANLAGTDTQYF. CDR3 DNA: TGCGCCAGCAGCTTGGCCAACCTAGCGGGCACAGATACGCAGTATTTT.

This rearrangement joins TRBV7-9 to TRBJ2-7; tentative D call: TRBD2 (5 bases). Trimming removed 1 base from V and 6 bases from J, with 13 bases in between. From germline, CDR1 is SEHNR and CDR2 FQNEAQ (reference sequence). There are 14 residues in the CDR3. CDR3 in DNA: TGTGCCAGCAGCTTAGAGCCTGGGGAGAGCGAGCAGTACTTC. Residues: CASSLEPGESEQYF.

The rearrangement uses TRBV28 and TRBJ1-2; no clear D. The CDR3 is 14 residues long. Per the germline V gene, CDR1 is MDHEN and CDR2 is SYDVKM. Trimming removed 10 bases at V and 2 bases at J, with 17 bases between. CDR3 nucleotides: TGTGCCACGGAGGAGGGCTCCGCAAACTATGGCTACACCTTC. Protein product: CATEEGSANYGYTF.

V is TRBV2 and J is TRBJ1-5, with 9 bases lining up with TRBD1. In germline, CDR1 is SNHLY, CDR2 FYNNEI. CDR3 length: 14 residues. With V trimmed by 7 bases and J by 4 bases, 5 bases remained unmatched. In DNA, the CDR3 is TGTGCCAGCAAATTGGACAGGGGAAATCAGCCCCAGCATTTT. This sequence encodes CASKLDRGNQPQHF.

The chain is built from TRBV28 and TRBJ2-7, with D maybe TRBD1 (6 bases). The CDR3 contains 14 residues. Trimming shortened V by 7 bases and J by 3 bases, and 16 bases separated the two germline ends. The germline V gene has CDR1 MDHEN and CDR2 SYDVKM. CDR3 protein: CASTLGHGFYEQYF. DNA of the CDR3: TGTGCCAGCACTTTGGGACATGGCTTCTACGAGCAGTACTTC.

The rearrangement joins TRBV4-3 to TRBJ2-7; tentative D call: TRBD1 (5 bases). Germline CDR1 LGHNA, CDR2 YSLEER. The CDR3 spans 12 residues. The V end lost 5 bases, the J end lost 4 bases, and 9 bases lay between the germline ends. The CDR3 DNA reads as TGCGCCAGCAGCATCAGGGAATACGAGCAGTACTTC. Its protein is CASSIREYEQYF.